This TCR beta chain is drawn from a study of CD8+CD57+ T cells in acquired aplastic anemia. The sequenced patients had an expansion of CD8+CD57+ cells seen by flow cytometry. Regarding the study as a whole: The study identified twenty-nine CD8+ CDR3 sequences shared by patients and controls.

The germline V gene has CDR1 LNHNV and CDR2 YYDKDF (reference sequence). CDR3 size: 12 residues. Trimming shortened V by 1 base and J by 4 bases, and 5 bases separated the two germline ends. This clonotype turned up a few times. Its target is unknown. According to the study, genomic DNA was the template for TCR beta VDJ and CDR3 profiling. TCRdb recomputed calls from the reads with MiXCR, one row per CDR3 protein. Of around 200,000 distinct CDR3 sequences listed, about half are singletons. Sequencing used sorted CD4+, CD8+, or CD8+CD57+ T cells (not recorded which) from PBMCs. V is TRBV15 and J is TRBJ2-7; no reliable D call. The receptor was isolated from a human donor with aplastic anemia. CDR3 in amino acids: CATSRVGYEQYF. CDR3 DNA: TGTGCCACCAGCAGAGTAGGGTACGAGCAGTACTTC. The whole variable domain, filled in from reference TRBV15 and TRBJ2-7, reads DAMVIQNPRYQVTQFGKPVTLSCSQTLNHNVMYWYQQKSSQAPKLLFHYYDKDFNNEADTPDNFQSRRPNTSFCFLDIRSPGLGDTAMYLCATSRVGYEQYFGPGTRLTVT.